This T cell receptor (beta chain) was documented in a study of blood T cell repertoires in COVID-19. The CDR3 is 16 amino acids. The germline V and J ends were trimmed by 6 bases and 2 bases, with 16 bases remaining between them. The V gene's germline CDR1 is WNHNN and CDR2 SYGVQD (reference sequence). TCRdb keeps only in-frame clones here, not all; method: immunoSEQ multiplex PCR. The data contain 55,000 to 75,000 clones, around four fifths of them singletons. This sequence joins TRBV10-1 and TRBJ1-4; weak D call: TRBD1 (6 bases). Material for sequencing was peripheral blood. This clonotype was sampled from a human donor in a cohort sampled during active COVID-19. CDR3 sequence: CASRALGRGTNEKLFF. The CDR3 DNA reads TGCGCCAGCAGGGCCCTCGGGAGGGGGACTAATGAAAAACTGTTTTTT.